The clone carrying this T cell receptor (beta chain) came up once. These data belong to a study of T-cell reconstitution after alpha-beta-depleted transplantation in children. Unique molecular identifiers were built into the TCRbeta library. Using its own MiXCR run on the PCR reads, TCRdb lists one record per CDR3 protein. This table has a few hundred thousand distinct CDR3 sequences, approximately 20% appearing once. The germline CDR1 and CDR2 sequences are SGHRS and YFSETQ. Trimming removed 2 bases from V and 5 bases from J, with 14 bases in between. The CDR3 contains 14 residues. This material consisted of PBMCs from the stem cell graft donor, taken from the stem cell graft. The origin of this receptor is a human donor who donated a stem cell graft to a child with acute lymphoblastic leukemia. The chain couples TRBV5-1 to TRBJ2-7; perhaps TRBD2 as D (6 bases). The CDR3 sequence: CASSLTRGSNEQYF. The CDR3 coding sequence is TGCGCCAGCAGCTTAACCCGGGGGTCCAACGAGCAGTACTTC.